This entry features one T cell receptor (beta chain) sequence. In the authors' workflow: From reference gene primer amplification, estimates of nucleated cell counts were derived. Produced via immunoSEQ multiplex PCR; TCRdb's table is partial and in-frame only. V, J and clone size reflect that table, while D and trimming were determined from the DNA. The sample lists roughly 87,000 clones; 88% were seen once. These data come from a study of blood T cell repertoires in COVID-19. Study-wide context: Sites in the United States, Italy and Spain provided acute and convalescent COVID-19 samples. Sample material is recorded as cDNA or gDNA derived from T cells, B-cell-depleted T cells, or PBMCs.

This TCR was sampled from a man in his sixties with acute or convalescent COVID-19. The sample consisted of peripheral blood.

CDR3 in DNA: TGCGCCAGCAGCTTGTGGGGGACTAGCGGGAGCTCAGATACGCAGTATTTT. The encoded protein is CASSLWGTSGSSDTQYF. The V gene is TRBV5-1, the J gene TRBJ2-3, with 14 nucleotides matching TRBD2. Germline V lookup: CDR1 SGHRS, CDR2 YFSETQ. Trimming took 1 base from V and 4 from J; bases not matched to a gene: 5. This CDR3 contains 17 residues.